This TCR beta chain was sequenced in a study of T cell responses to AZD1222 COVID-19 vaccine. Overall study context: Second-dose groups at about 4 or about 12 weeks were pooled. Study outcomes and limitations: The donors showed a predominance of white British ancestry and of females, with possible underestimation of clonal diversity. It was only after the peak T cell response that any repertoires were sampled. Spike-specific TCR breadth and depth grew following two AZD1222 doses.

Only in-frame clones appear in the TCRdb table, and some are missing; sequencing was by immunoSEQ multiplex PCR. The sample consists of approximately 84,000 clones, about nine tenths of them appearing once. About this clone: The antigen remains undetermined.

Trimming shortened V by 0 bases and J by 1 base, and 7 bases separated the two germline ends. The CDR3 is 14 residues long. CDR1 and CDR2 (germline): SGHRS, YFSETQ. The TCR originated in an adult in good health. The material was peripheral blood, obtained on day 0 of AZD1222 vaccination. The chain uses TRBV5-1 and TRBJ1-1, with D unclear. CDR3 amino acids: CASSLGAQNTEAFF. The CDR3 DNA sequence: TGCGCCAGCAGCTTGGGGGCACAGAACACTGAAGCTTTCTTT.